A single sample gave rise to the 12 T cell receptor beta chains below, sequenced in a study of blood T cell repertoires in COVID-19. TCRdb's table, derived via immunoSEQ multiplex PCR, lists solely in-frame clones and lacks some. The sample holds around 80,000 clones, 75% to 85% seen once. Sequenced: peripheral blood. These receptors came from a woman over 75 with acute or convalescent COVID-19.

The J gene is TRBJ2-3, the V gene TRBV10-1; the D is unclear. V shed 0 bases and J shed 8 bases, with 15 bases lying between them. Germline assignment: CDR1 WNHNN and CDR2 SYGVQD (reference sequence). The CDR3 extends over 15 amino acids. CDR3: CASSESIAGVGTQYF. The CDR3 DNA is TGCGCCAGCAGTGAGTCGATCGCCGGAGTGGGTACGCAGTATTTT.

This clone was seen once. The chain joins TRBV27 to TRBJ2-6; TRBD1 matches at 9 bases. Per the germline V gene, CDR1 is MNHEY and CDR2 is SMNVEV (reference sequence). This CDR3 has 18 amino acids. V lost 5 bases and J lost 0; bases outside the gene matches: 8. The CDR3 spells CASSPQGAGFSGANVLTF. Written as DNA, the CDR3 is TGTGCCAGCAGTCCACAGGGGGCGGGTTTCTCTGGGGCCAACGTCCTGACTTTC.

CDR3 DNA: TGTGCCAGCAGTCTGACAGGGGGCGGCGGGGAGCTGTTTTTT. This translates into CASSLTGGGGELFF. The chain is built from TRBV7-6 and TRBJ2-2, with 10 nucleotides matching TRBD1. This CDR3 has 14 residues. Germline values: CDR1 SGHVS, CDR2 FNYEAQ. The junction had 5 bases not matched to a gene; V was cut back by 6 bases and J by 7 bases.

The V gene is TRBV2, the J gene TRBJ2-7; maybe TRBD1 (6 bases). The CDR3 totals 12 residues. Trimming stripped 5 bases from V and 11 bases from J, with 16 bases between. Germline values: CDR1 SNHLY, CDR2 FYNNEI. CDR3 residues: CASSFETGEKYF. DNA of the CDR3: TGTGCCAGCAGTTTCGAGACAGGAGAGAAGTACTTC.

The chain joins TRBV3-1 (or the pseudogene TRBV3-2) to TRBJ2-3, with D possibly TRBD2 on 7 matching bases. CDR1 is LGHDT, CDR2 YNNKEL, per germline (reference sequence). This CDR3 comprises 16 residues. Trimming left V 5 bases short and J 0 bases short, with 15 bases between. The CDR3: CASSWGAGASTDTQYF. The CDR3 DNA follows: TGTGCCAGCAGCTGGGGGGCGGGGGCTAGCACAGATACGCAGTATTTT.

The table lists this clone with a count of one. The V gene is TRBV7-2, the J gene TRBJ1-5; weak D call: TRBD1 (6 bases). The CDR3 contains 15 residues. Between the trimmed V and J ends, which lost 4 bases and 0 bases, there was a span of 10 bases. In germline, CDR1 is SGHTA, CDR2 FQGNSA. CDR3 region: CASSSQQGSNQPQHF. DNA for the CDR3: TGTGCCAGCAGCTCCCAACAGGGTAGCAATCAGCCCCAGCATTTT.

This chain connects TRBV7-9 to TRBJ1-1; 8 bases align to TRBD1. Unmatched junction bases numbered 11, after V lost 6 bases and J lost 5 bases. CDR3 size: 15 residues. Germline V gene data show CDR1 as SEHNR and CDR2 as FQNEAQ (reference sequence). CDR3 residues: CASREDRGIRTEAFF. The CDR3 DNA follows: TGTGCCAGCAGGGAAGACAGGGGAATCAGGACTGAAGCTTTCTTT.

J is TRBJ2-3 and V is TRBV6-4; D may be TRBD2 (6 bases). This CDR3 region has 14 residues. Between the trimmed V and J ends, which lost 3 bases and 2 bases, there was a span of 9 bases. Germline lookup yields CDR1 MRHNA and CDR2 SNTAGT. CDR3 sequence reads: CASSEAGPTDTQYF. Here the CDR3 DNA reads TGTGCCAGCAGTGAGGCGGGACCCACAGATACGCAGTATTTT.

This chain links TRBV19 with TRBJ1-3; D is possibly TRBD1 (6 bases). Germline-derived CDR1 and CDR2 are LNHDA and SQIVND (reference sequence). The CDR3 is made up of 15 amino acids. V was trimmed by 3 bases and J by 4 bases, leaving 13 bases between them. This chain's CDR3 is CASSIMGQGGNTIYF. The CDR3 nucleotides are TGTGCCAGTAGTATCATGGGACAAGGGGGAAACACCATATATTTT.

V and J are TRBV1 and TRBJ1-6; the table's D call of TRBD1 was not tested on the DNA. TRBV1 is a documented pseudogene. This CDR3 has 19 residues. Here the CDR3 reads CTSSQEGNGIGTVRSPLHF. The CDR3 DNA follows: TGCACCAGCAGCCAAGAGGGGAATGGTATAGGGACAGTTCGGTCACCCCTCCACTTT.

The rearrangement joins TRBV10-1 to TRBJ2-2; 7 bases map to TRBD1. This CDR3 has 14 amino acids. The V gene end was trimmed by 2 bases and the J gene end by 8 bases; junction bases not matched to a gene: 5. Germline CDR1 is WNHNN and CDR2 is SYGVQD (reference sequence). CDR3 DNA sequence: TGCGCCAGCAGTGAGGAGGGGGCGAGGGGGGAGCTGTTTTTT. Amino acids: CASSEEGARGELFF.

In this sample, this clone turned up once. This sequence joins TRBV7-2 and TRBJ2-1; perhaps TRBD1 as D (5 bases). The germline V gene encodes CDR1 SGHTA and CDR2 FQGNSA. The CDR3 runs to 15 residues. V lost 3 bases, J lost 2 bases, and 11 bases lay in between. The chain's CDR3 is CASSLWGGTYNEQFF. The CDR3 DNA follows: TGTGCCAGCAGCTTGTGGGGCGGAACCTACAATGAGCAGTTCTTC. Based on the CDR3 plus reference TRBV7-2 and TRBJ2-1, the full variable domain is GAGVSQSPSNKVTEKGKDVELRCDPISGHTALYWYRQSLGQGLEFLIYFQGNSAPDKSGLPSDRFSAERTGGSVSTLTIQRTQQEDSAVYLCASSLWGGTYNEQFFGPGTRLTVL.